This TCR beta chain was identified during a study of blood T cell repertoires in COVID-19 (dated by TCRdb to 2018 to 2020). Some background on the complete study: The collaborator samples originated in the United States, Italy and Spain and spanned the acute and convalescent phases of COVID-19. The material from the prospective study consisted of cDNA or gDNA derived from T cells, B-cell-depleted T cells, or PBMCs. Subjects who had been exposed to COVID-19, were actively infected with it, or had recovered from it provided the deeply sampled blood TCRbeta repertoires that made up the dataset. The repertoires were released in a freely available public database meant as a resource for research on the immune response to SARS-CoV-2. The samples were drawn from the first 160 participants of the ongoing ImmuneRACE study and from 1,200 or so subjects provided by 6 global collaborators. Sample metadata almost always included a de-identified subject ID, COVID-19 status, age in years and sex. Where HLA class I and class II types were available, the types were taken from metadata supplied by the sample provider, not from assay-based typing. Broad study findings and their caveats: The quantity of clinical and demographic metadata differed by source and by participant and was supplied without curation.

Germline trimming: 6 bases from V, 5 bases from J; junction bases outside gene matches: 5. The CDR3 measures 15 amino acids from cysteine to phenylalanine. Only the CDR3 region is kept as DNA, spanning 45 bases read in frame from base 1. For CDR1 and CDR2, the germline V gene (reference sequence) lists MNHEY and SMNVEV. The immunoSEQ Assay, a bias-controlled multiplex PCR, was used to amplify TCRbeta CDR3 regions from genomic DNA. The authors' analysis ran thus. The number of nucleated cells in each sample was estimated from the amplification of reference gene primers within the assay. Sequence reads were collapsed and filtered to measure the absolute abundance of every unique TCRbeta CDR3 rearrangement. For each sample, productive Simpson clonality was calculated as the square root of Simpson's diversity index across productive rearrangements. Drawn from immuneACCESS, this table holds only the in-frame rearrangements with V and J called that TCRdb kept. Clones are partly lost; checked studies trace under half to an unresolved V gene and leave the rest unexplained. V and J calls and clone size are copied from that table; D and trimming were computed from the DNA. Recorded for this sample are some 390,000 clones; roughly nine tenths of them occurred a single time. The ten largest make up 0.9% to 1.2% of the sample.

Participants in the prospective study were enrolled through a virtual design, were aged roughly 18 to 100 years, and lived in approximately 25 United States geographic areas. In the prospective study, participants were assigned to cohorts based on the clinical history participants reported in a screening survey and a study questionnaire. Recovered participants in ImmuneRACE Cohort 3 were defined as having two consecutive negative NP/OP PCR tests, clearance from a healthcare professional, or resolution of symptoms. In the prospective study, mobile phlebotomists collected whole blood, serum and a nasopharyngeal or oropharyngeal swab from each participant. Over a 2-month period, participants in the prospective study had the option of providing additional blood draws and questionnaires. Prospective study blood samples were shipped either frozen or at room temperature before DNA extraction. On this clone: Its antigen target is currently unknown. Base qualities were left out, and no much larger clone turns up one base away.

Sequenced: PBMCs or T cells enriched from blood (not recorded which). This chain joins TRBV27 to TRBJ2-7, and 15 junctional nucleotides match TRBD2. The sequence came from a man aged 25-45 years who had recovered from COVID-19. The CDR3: CASREGLAGGHEQYF. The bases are TGTGCCAGCAGAGAGGGACTAGCGGGAGGCCACGAGCAGTACTTC.